The 7 T cell receptor beta chains in this list originate from one sample, sequenced in a study of OX40 agonist ivuxolimab in advanced cancers. Clones were read by immunoSEQ multiplex PCR, and TCRdb kept only the in-frame ones, dropping some. This table holds fewer than 95,000 clones, around 90% found once. The material was CD4+ or CD8+ T cells sorted from blood, obtained in a trial of the OX40 agonist ivuxolimab. The source is an adult with an advanced solid tumor such as melanoma, head and neck, liver or kidney cancer.

The chain recombines TRBV5-1 with TRBJ2-1; possibly TRBD2 for D (6 bases). The V gene lost 1 base and the J gene lost 5 bases, with 10 bases spanning the gap. Germline V gene data show CDR1 as SGHRS and CDR2 as YFSETQ. The CDR3 has 14 residues. CDR3 sequence (DNA): TGCGCCAGCAGCTTGCGGGTAGCGGACAATGAGCAGTTCTTC. The encoded protein is CASSLRVADNEQFF.

V is TRBV7-9 and J is TRBJ2-3, with unresolved D. The CDR3 is 13 amino acids. Germline V gene data show CDR1 as SEHNR and CDR2 as FQNEAQ (reference sequence). The V gene lost 1 base and the J gene lost 1 base, with 3 bases spanning the gap. The CDR3 DNA sequence: TGTGCCAGCAGCTTAGACCGCACAGATACGCAGTATTTT. It specifies CASSLDRTDTQYF.

The gene calls are TRBV10-3 and TRBJ1-1; 7 bases line up with TRBD1. Looked up from germline, CDR1 is ENHRY and CDR2 is SYGVKD. V lost 6 bases to trimming and J lost 4 bases; unmatched junction nucleotides: 8. CDR3 length: 14 residues. The CDR3 loop reads CAISRDSVGTEAFF. In DNA form, the CDR3 reads TGTGCCATCAGCCGGGACAGTGTGGGCACTGAAGCTTTCTTT.

The chain employs TRBV4-2 and TRBJ2-7; D gene uncertain. CDR1 and CDR2 (germline): LGHNA, YNFKEQ. V lost 0 bases and J 3 bases, leaving 9 bases between the germline ends. The length of the CDR3 is 14 residues. CDR3 in amino acids: CASSQEFASYEQYF. DNA of the CDR3: TGTGCCAGCAGCCAAGAATTCGCCAGCTACGAGCAGTACTTC.

This clone was seen a single time. V is TRBV5-1 and J is TRBJ2-7; tentatively, D is TRBD1 (5 bases). The CDR3 runs 15 residues. V was cut by 0 bases and J by 5 bases, with 15 bases left in between. Germline V lookup: CDR1 SGHRS, CDR2 YFSETQ. Here the CDR3 DNA reads TGCGCCAGCAGCTTGGCGCTCTCTCAAGGGGACGAGCAGTACTTC. It specifies CASSLALSQGDEQYF.

The chain couples TRBV11-2 to TRBJ1-1; perhaps TRBD1 as D (6 bases). V was shortened by 5 bases and J by 2 bases, with 12 bases between the two germline ends. The germline gives CDR1 SGHAT, CDR2 FQNNGV. The CDR3 sequence is 14 residues long. The CDR3 reads CASSITGFNTEAFF. DNA for the CDR3: TGTGCCAGCAGCATTACAGGGTTCAACACTGAAGCTTTCTTT.

The chain recombines TRBV11-3 with TRBJ2-3; D unclear. The CDR3 sequence is 15 residues long. The V gene's germline CDR1 is SGHNT and CDR2 YENEEA. With 0 bases removed from V and 6 bases from J, the gap between germline ends came to 13 bases. CDR3 sequence reads: CASSLDNALRDTQYF. The CDR3 nucleotides read TGTGCCAGCAGCTTAGATAATGCGCTTCGGGATACGCAGTATTTT.